The clone carrying this TCR beta chain has only a few counts. Antigen: not known. Trimming took 3 bases from V and 1 from J, leaving 4 bases between them. The CDR3 runs to 13 residues. The germline gives CDR1 MRHNA, CDR2 SNTAGT. This sample is part of a study of cytomegalovirus exposure and HLA in healthy donors. At the level of the study: The same platform used for the 650 to 700 first-cohort repertoires was also used for the 130 or so validation repertoires, as a later analysis reported. Study results and limitations: Most sequenced TCRs were rare (though some public TCRs occurred in many donors). In vitro checks showed that a few CMV-associated chains really do target CMV antigens. It was about 150 TCR beta chains that were listed as cytomegalovirus-associated.

Profiling relied on immunoSEQ multiplex PCR, and the TCRdb table lists in-frame clones only, not all of them. The sample records 70,000 or so clones, about 94% being singletons. What was sequenced was PBMCs. This chain links TRBV6-4 with TRBJ1-5; D remains ambiguous. The source is a woman aged 18-29 years in good health and CMV-seronegative. CDR3 nucleotide sequence: TGTGCCAGCAGTGAGGGCAGCAATCAGCCCCAGCATTTT. Protein sequence: CASSEGSNQPQHF.